This record looks at one T cell receptor beta chain sequence and its context. This sample is drawn from a study of shared clonotypes between healthy human individuals. Germline CDR1 is SGHVS and CDR2 is FQNEAQ. V gave up 1 base and J gave up 0 bases, with 10 bases separating them. The CDR3 has 16 amino acids. The authors loaded around 190 ng DNA, 27,000 or so T cell genomes, into sorted-subset replicate PCRs. Sequencing was performed with immunoSEQ multiplex PCR; in TCRdb, only in-frame clones are kept and a portion is missing. The table includes roughly 700,000 clones, less than 95% detected once. This clonotype was obtained from a man between 18 and 29 years old in good health. Some clones in this sample may be carry-over from other donors' samples. The sequencing sample was made of memory CD8+ T cells from PBMCs. Subset denoted: CD45RO+ cells pooled with CCR7-negative TemRA cells. This chain connects TRBV7-8 to TRBJ2-4; possible D gene TRBD2, 5 bases. CDR3: CASSLVVRGAKNIQYF. The CDR3 DNA is TGTGCCAGCAGCTTAGTGGTCCGGGGAGCCAAAAACATTCAGTACTTC.